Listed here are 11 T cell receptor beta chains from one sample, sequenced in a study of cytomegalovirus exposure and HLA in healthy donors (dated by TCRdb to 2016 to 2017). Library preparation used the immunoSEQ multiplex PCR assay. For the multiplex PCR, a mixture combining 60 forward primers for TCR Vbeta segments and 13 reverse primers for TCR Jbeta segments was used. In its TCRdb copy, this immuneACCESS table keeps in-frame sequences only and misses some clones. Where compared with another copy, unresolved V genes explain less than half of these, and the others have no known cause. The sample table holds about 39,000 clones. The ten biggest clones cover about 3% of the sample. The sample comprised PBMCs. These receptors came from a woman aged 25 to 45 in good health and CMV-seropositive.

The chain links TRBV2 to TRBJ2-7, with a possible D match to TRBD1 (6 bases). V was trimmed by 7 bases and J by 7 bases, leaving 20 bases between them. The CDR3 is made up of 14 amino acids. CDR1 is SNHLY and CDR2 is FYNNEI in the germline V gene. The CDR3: CASTRDIRLREQYF. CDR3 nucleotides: TGTGCCAGCACCCGGGACATACGTTTGAGGGAGCAGTACTTC.

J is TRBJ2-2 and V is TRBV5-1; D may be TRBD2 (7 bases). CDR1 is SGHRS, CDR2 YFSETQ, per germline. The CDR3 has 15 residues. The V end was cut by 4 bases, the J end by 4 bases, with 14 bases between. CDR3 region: CASSGRGAATGELFF. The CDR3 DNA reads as TGCGCCAGCAGCGGACGGGGGGCGGCCACCGGGGAGCTGTTTTTT.

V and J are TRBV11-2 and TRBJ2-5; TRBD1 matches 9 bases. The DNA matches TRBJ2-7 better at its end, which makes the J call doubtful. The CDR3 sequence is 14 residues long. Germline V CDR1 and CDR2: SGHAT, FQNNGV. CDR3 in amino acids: CASSLGTGTYEQYF. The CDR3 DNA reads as TGTGCCAGCAGCTTGGGGACAGGGACCTACGAGCAGTACTTC.

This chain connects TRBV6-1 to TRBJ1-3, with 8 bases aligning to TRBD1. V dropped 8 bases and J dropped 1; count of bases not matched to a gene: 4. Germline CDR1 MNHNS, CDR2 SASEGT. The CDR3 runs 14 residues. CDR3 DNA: TGTGCCAGCGGATGGACAGGGTCTGGAAACACCATATATTTT. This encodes CASGWTGSGNTIYF.

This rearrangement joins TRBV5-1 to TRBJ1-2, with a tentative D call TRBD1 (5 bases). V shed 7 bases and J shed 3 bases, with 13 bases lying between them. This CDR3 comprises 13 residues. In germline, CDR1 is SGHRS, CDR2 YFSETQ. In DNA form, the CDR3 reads TGCGCCAGCGGAAGCAGGGAGGACTATGGCTACACCTTC. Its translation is CASGSREDYGYTF.

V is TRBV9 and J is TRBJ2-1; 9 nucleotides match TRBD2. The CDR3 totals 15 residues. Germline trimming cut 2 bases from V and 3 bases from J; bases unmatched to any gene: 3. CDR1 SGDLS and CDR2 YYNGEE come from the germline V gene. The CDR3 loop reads CASSVLAGFYNEQFF. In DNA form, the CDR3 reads TGTGCCAGCAGCGTCCTAGCGGGGTTCTACAATGAGCAGTTCTTC.

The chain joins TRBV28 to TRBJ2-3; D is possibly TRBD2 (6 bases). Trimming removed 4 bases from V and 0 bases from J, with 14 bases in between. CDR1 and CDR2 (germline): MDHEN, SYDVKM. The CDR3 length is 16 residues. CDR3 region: CASSSRDPRSTDTQYF. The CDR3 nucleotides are TGTGCCAGCAGTTCGCGGGACCCGAGAAGCACAGATACGCAGTATTTT.

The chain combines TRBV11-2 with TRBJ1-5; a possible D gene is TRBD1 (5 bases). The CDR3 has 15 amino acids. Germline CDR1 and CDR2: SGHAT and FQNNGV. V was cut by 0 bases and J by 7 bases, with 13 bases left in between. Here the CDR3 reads CASSLDVSTAQPQHF. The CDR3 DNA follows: TGTGCCAGCAGCTTAGATGTTTCGACAGCACAGCCCCAGCATTTT.

The CDR3 DNA sequence: TGTGCCAGCAGCGTACCGGGACAGGGGGCTTACAATGAGCAGTTCTTC. This gives the protein CASSVPGQGAYNEQFF. The chain combines TRBV9 with TRBJ2-1; 12 bases match TRBD1. The CDR3 sequence is 16 residues long. CDR1 SGDLS and CDR2 YYNGEE come from the germline V gene. Trimming removed 1 base from V and 4 bases from J; junction bases left unmatched: 3.

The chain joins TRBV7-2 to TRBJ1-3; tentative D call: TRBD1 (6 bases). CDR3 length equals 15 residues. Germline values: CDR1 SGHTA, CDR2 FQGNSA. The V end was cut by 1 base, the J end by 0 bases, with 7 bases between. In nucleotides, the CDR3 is TGTGCCAGCAGCTTAGACAGGGTCTCTGGAAACACCATATATTTT. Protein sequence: CASSLDRVSGNTIYF. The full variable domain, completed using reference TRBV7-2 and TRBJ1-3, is GAGVSQSPSNKVTEKGKDVELRCDPISGHTALYWYRQSLGQGLEFLIYFQGNSAPDKSGLPSDRFSAERTGGSVSTLTIQRTQQEDSAVYLCASSLDRVSGNTIYFGEGSWLTVV.

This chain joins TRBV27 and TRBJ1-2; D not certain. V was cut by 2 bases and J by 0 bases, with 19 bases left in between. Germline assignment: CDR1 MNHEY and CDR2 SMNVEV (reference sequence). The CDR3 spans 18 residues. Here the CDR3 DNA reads TGTGCCAGCAGTTTAAGAGGCACTTCCTATGCCTCTAACTATGGCTACACCTTC. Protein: CASSLRGTSYASNYGYTF.